The entry below describes one T cell receptor beta chain. This receptor's antigen is unknown. Base-call qualities are not available, and no considerably larger clone is one nucleotide away. These data come from a study of T cells in Graves' hyperthyroidism and ophthalmopathy (dated 2019 in TCRdb). Notes on the research overall: Peripheral blood samples were taken at initial diagnosis, before any treatment was given. TCR Vbeta CDR3 sequencing of around 130 peripheral blood samples (over 40 ophthalmopathy, 75 or so hyperthyroidism and some 17 progressor patients) is reported in the paper. Thyroid tissue and blood T-cell repertoires from roughly 6 Graves' hyperthyroidism patients were also compared in the study. To identify TCR V-J signatures that set the groups apart, the researchers used a discovery cohort of more than 95 patients, made up of 40 to 45 with Graves' ophthalmopathy and 55 to 65 with stable Graves' hyperthyroidism. Prospective prediction of ophthalmopathy was tested in an independent validation cohort of under 20 hyperthyroidism patients and some 17 patients who later progressed to ophthalmopathy. After sampling, hyperthyroidism patients received methimazole starting at 30 mg daily, and ophthalmopathy patients received high-dose intravenous methylprednisolone. The approximately 100 discovery patients were randomly divided into training and test sets at a 7:3 ratio. Summary of the overall study and its limitations: Blood samples also contained most of the expanded thyroid clonotypes (frequency above 0.001), which suggests that blood repertoires may reflect thyroid immune responses. Sample size was not statistically predetermined, and investigators were not blinded to group allocation. In validation, progression to ophthalmopathy was predicted by the model with around 70% sensitivity and 72.22% specificity, a median of approximately 6.5 months before onset. Ophthalmopathy was separated from stable hyperthyroidism by a 13 V-J signature model, with 87.88% sensitivity and roughly 81% specificity obtained in cross-validation and 80%/75% obtained in testing.

TCR beta CDR3 regions were amplified from RNA transcripts. For the first round of RT-PCR on the TCR CDR3, the HTBI primer set was used together with the Qiagen OneStep RT-PCR kit. Libraries were constructed in a second round of multiplex PCR, after which size selection and purification were performed. Paired-end sequencing of the libraries was performed with 100 bp reads on an Illumina HiSeq2000. In the original analysis: SOAPnuke was used to process the raw data, with reads discarded if the reads contained adapters or uncalled bases, had a mean Phred below 15, or lacked an exact constant-primer or identifier match. High-quality paired reads were merged using COPE v1.2.5, and each unique nucleotide sequence was defined as a clonotype. MiTCR v1.1 was used to align the clonotypes against IMGT TRBV, TRBD and TRBJ reference segments. The analysis was restricted to V-J combinations with a frequency above 0.0001, which together covered roughly 99% of the repertoires. A TCS score was defined as the ratio between F50 (clonal expansion) and ExV (chaos), using BLOSUM62-based TCRdist between CDR3 peptides within each V-J. Welch's t-statistics and random forest reduced several hundred V-J features to 13, which were used in a naive Bayes classifier (R e1071). The public reads were quality trimmed at Q25 with fastp and then assembled into clones with MiXCR by TCRdb, keeping productive beta chains. For every CDR3 protein sequence, its rows merge into one entry that carries the most common genes and DNA. These V and J calls rely on TCRdb rather than the paper's analysis. This sample lists fewer than 550,000 distinct CDR3 sequences; roughly 25% were detected once. 10% to 12% of the sample is held by the ten biggest clonotypes.

Ophthalmopathy patients had moderately to severely active disease, Clinical Activity Score of at least 3, NOSPECS grade of at least 4, and duration under 3 months. The study excluded patients with uncontrolled infections, other autoimmune diseases, pregnancy or lactation. Diagnoses were based on clinical symptoms, serum thyroxine and TRAb, thyroid ultrasound and orbital computed tomography. PBMCs were isolated from about 9.2 ml of fresh peripheral blood by Ficoll-Paque density gradient centrifugation. Trizol reagent was used to extract total RNA, and RNA quality was then checked on an Agilent 2100 Bioanalyzer. Trimming removed 2 bases from V and 2 bases from J, leaving 13 bases between the germline ends. CDR3 length: 16 amino acids, cysteine to phenylalanine. The sequence is cut down to CDR3 DNA, 48 bases in frame from base 1. The germline V gene specifies MDHEN as CDR1 and SYDVKM as CDR2.

The material sequenced was blood. The receptor was derived from a woman aged 25 to 39 with Graves' ophthalmopathy. The V and J genes are TRBV28 and TRBJ1-3; the D segment could be TRBD1, given 5 matching bases. The DNA reads as follows: TGTGCCAGCAGTTTACCCGGTCACAGGCCTGGAAACACCATATATTTT. Translation gives CASSLPGHRPGNTIYF.